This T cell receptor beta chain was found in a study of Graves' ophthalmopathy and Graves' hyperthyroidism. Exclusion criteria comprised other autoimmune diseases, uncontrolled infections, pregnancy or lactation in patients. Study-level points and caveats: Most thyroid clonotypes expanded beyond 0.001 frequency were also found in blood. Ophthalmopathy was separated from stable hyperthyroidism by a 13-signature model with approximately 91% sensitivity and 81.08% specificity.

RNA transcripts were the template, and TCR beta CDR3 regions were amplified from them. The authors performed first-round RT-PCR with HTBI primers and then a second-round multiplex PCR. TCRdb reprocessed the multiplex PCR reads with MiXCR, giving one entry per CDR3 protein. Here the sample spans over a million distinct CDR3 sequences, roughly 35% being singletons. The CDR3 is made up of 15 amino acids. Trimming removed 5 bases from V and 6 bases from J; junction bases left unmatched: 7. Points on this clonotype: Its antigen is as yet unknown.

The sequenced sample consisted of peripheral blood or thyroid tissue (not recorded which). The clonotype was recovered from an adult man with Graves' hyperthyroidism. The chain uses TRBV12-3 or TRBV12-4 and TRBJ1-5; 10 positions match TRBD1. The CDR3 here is CASSPGTGVIQPQHF. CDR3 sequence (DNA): TGTGCCAGCAGTCCCGGGACAGGGGTGATTCAGCCCCAGCATTTT.